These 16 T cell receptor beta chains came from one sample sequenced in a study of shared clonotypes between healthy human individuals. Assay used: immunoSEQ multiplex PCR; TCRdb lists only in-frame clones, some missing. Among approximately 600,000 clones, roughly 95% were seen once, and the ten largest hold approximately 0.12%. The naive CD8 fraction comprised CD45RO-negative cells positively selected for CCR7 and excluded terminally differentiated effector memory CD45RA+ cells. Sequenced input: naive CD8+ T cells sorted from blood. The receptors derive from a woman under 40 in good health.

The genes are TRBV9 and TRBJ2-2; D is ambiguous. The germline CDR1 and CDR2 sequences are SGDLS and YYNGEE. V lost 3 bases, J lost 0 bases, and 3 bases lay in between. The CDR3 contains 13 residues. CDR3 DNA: TGTGCCAGCAGCGAAACGAACACCGGGGAGCTGTTTTTT. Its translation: CASSETNTGELFF.

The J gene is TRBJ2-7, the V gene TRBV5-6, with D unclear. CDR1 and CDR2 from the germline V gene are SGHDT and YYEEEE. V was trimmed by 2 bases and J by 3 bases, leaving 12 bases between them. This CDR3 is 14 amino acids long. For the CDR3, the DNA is TGTGCCAGCAGCTTAGGCCAGGTCCGCTACGAGCAGTACTTC. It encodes CASSLGQVRYEQYF.

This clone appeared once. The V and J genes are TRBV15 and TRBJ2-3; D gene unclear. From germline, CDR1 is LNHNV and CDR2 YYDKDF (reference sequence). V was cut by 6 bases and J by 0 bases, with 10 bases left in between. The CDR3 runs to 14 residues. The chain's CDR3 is CATSGIPSTDTQYF. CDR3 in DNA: TGTGCCACCAGTGGCATTCCTAGCACAGATACGCAGTATTTT.

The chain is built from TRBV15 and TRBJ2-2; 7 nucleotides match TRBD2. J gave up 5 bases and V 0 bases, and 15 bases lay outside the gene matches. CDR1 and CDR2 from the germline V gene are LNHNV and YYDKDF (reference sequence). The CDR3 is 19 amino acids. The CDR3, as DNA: TGTGCCACCAGCAGAGATCATCCCCGGGAGGAGTTTTTTACCGGGGAGCTGTTTTTT. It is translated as CATSRDHPREEFFTGELFF.

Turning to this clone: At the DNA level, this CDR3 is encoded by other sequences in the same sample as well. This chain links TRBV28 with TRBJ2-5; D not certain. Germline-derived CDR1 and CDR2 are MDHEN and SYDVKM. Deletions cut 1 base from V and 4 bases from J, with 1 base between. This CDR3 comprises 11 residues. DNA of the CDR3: TGTGCCAGCAGTTTATCAGAGACCCAGTACTTC. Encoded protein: CASSLSETQYF. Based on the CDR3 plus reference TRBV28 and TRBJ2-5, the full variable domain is DVKVTQSSRYLVKRTGEKVFLECVQDMDHENMFWYRQDPGLGLRLIYFSYDVKMKEKGDIPEGYSVSREKKERFSLILESASTNQTSMYLCASSLSETQYFGPGTRLLVL.

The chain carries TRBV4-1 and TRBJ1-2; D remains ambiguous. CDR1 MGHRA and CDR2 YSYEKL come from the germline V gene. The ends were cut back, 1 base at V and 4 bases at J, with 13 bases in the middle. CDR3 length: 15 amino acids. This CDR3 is CASSQVGNRRYGYTF. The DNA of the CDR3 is TGCGCCAGCAGCCAAGTGGGAAACCGACGCTATGGCTACACCTTC.

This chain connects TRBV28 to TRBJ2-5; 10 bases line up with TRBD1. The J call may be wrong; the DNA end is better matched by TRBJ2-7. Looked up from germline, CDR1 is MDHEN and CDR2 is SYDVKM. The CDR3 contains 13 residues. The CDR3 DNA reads TGTGCCAGCACCGGGACAGGGGTCTACGAGCAGTACTTC. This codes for CASTGTGVYEQYF.

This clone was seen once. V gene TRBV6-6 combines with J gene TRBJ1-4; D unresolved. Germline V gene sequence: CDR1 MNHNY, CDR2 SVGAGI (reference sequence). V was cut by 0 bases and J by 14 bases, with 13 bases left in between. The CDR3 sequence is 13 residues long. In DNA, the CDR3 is TGTGCCAGCAGTTACTCGAGTACAGATCTGCTGTTTTTT. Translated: CASSYSSTDLLFF.

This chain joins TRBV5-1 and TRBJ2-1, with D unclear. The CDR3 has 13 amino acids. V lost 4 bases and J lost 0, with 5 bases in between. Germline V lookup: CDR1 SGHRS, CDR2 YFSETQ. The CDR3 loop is CASSQISYNEQFF. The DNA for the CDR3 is TGCGCCAGCAGCCAAATCTCCTACAATGAGCAGTTCTTC.

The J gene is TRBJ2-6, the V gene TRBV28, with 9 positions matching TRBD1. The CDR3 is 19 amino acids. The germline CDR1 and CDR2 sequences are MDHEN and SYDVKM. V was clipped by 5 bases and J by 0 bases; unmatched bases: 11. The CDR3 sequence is CASSETRDRVSSGANVLTF. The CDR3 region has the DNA TGTGCCAGCAGTGAGACTCGGGACAGGGTGAGCTCTGGGGCCAACGTCCTGACTTTC. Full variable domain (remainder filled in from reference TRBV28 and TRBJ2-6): DVKVTQSSRYLVKRTGEKVFLECVQDMDHENMFWYRQDPGLGLRLIYFSYDVKMKEKGDIPEGYSVSREKKERFSLILESASTNQTSMYLCASSETRDRVSSGANVLTFGAGSRLTVL.

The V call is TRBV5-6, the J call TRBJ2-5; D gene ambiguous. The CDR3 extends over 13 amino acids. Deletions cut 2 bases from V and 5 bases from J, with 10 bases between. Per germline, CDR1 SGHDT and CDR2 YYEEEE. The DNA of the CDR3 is TGTGCCAGCAGCTTTGGCCTCGCGGAGACCCAGTACTTC. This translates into CASSFGLAETQYF.

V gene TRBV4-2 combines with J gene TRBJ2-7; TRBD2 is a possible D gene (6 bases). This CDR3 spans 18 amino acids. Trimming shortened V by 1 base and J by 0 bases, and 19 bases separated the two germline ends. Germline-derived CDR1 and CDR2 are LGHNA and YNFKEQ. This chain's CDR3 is CASSQVVGGAGSSYEQYF. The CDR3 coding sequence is TGTGCCAGCAGCCAAGTCGTGGGTGGCGCGGGAAGCTCCTACGAGCAGTACTTC.

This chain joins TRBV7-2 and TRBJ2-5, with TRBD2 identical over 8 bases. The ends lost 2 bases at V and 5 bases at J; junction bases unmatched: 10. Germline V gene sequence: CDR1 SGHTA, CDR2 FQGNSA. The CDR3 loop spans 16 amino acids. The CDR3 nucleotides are TGTGCCAGCAGCTTATCTCCGGGACTAGTTGCCGAGACCCAGTACTTC. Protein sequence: CASSLSPGLVAETQYF.

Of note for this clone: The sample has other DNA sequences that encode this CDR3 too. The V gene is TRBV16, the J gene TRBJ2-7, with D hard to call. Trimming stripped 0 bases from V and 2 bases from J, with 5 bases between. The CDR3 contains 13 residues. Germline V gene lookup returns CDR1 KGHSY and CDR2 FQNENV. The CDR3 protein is CASSQSGAYEQYF. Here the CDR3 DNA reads TGTGCCAGCAGCCAATCTGGAGCCTACGAGCAGTACTTC.

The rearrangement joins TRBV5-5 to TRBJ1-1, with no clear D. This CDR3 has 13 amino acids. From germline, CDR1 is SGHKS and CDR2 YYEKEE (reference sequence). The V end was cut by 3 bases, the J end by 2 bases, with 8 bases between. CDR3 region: CASSSFLNTEAFF. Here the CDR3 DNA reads TGTGCCAGCAGCTCTTTCCTAAACACTGAAGCTTTCTTT.

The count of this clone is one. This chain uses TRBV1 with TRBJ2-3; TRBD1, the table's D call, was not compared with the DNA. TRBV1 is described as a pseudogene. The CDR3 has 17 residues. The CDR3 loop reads CTSSYNPGQGNTDTQYF. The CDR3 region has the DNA TGCACCAGCAGCTACAACCCGGGACAGGGGAACACAGATACGCAGTATTTT.